The source of this T cell receptor beta chain is a study of cytomegalovirus exposure and HLA in healthy donors (dated by TCRdb to the late 2010s). For context, the study as a whole: An earlier analysis of 550 to 700 of the donors reported roughly 270 Gb of sequence data and about 100 million unique TCR beta sequences from 150 million to 200 million T cells. In addition to the first cohort of around 670 subjects, a separate validation cohort of approximately 130 different subjects was used. To decide whether each TCR beta V gene segment behaved as functional or pseudogenic, an earlier analysis of approximately 590 of the donors relied on high-throughput TCR beta sequencing. Roughly 300 gigabases of sequencing data and 78 million or so unique TCR sequences were included in an early release covering 500 to 750 HLA-typed donors. Rather than drawing on any new phenotypic data, the later analysis identified candidate immune exposures from TCR beta sequences and the way those sequences occurred across donors. Donor age, sex, ethnicity and CMV serostatus were compiled together with the repertoire data. A later analysis re-analyzed previously published TCR beta repertoires from roughly 690 donors and added high-resolution HLA genotyping to study TCR occurrence patterns. Roughly 5 DR-DQ haplotypes were handled as single units for association and clustering, since linkage in the cohort was strong. Both class I and class II loci were covered by HLA typing, at four-digit resolution. To predict cytomegalovirus infection status, the study brought together high-throughput TCR immunosequencing, statistical association of individual TCRs with disease status, and machine learning. Typing coverage varied by locus: 629-630 donors for A, B, C, DRB1 and DQB1; approximately 500 for DQA1; about 600 for DPA1; around 490 for DPB1. Using immunosequencing, the study profiled T cell repertoires from 640 or so subjects and related those repertoires to cytomegalovirus serostatus. The aim of the study was to test whether cataloging public T cell receptors could identify signatures of past pathogen exposure. All discovery cohort repertoires had been generated on a single sequencing platform. Of the roughly 400 genotyped donors, 75% to 85% were placed in the genetic ancestry cluster associated with self-reported Caucasian donors. Across 300 to 500 genotyped donors of the cohort, an average of about 240,000 unique TCR beta nucleotide sequences per donor were sequenced, and roughly 20% of those sequences were non-productive. A later genetic analysis used genome-wide SNP genotypes for about three fifths of the 666 donors, treating that subset as a discovery cohort.

On this clone: Its antigen remains undetermined. Within one base of it there is no much larger clone, and no base qualities were kept.

Paper-wide results and their limitations: A later analysis found that TCR association rates varied across HLA loci, with DRB1 alleles showing the most associated TCRs and HLA-C alleles the fewest. In a later analysis, most CMV-associated TCR beta chains were found to appear HLA-restricted, with HLA associations seemingly driven largely by CMV exposure. A few of the identified cytomegalovirus-associated TCR beta chains were confirmed in vitro to be specific for cytomegalovirus antigens. Because counts were too low, around 17 rarely observed V segments, including chromosome 9 orphons, were left out of the earlier analysis of 587 of the donors. A group of highly shared sequence variants was considered likely to be a technical artifact of the sequencing pipeline. A later analysis associated about 17,000 TCR beta sequences with specific HLA alleles at a false discovery rate of 0.05. Across donors, most TCR sequences were observed very rarely, whereas some public TCRs were present in many individuals. In a later analysis, HLA-associated TCR beta chains were found to be more clonally expanded and to have lower generation probabilities than equally common non-associated chains. Sequencing depth was assumed to be roughly uniform across donors in the presence/absence analyses, though that assumption may not hold. Correlated functional status among segregating V segments might be attributable to linkage disequilibrium, but an unknown experimental factor could not be ruled out. This cohort had only TCR beta chains sequenced, and the lack of alpha or paired-chain data limited which features could be detected. In the study, some 180 TCR beta chains were listed as associated with cytomegalovirus. According to the authors, the approach could potentially be generalized to other disease states and immunological phenotypes. Cytomegalovirus status was reported to be diagnosed by the classifier with high specificity and sensitivity in both the original and validation cohorts. Strong co-occurrence of HLA alleles, especially DR and DQ, made assigning TCR associations to individual alleles difficult. According to a later genetic analysis, donors in an Asian-associated ancestry cluster had fewer N-insertions in productive TCRs than the approximately 710-donor mean. According to a later analysis, parvovirus B19, influenza, CMV and Epstein-Barr virus appeared linked to several top co-occurrence clusters. A further reported finding was that TCR beta sequences accurately predicted the HLA-A and HLA-B alleles for most subjects in the first cohort. Immune exposure information for the cohort was limited to CMV serostatus. Because HLA typing was unavailable for some donors at each locus, only the typed subset was used in association tests. A later genetic analysis associated a missense DCLRE1C variant with V-gene and J-gene trimming of TCR beta chains, and an independent cohort replicated the association. In an earlier analysis of 500 to 650 of the donors, most TCR beta V segments appeared in productive rearrangements about 90% or about 30% of the time, broadly matching IMGT annotations.

The library was built by means of the immunoSEQ multiplex PCR assay. For the multiplex PCR, a mixture combining 60 forward primers for TCR Vbeta segments and 13 reverse primers for TCR Jbeta segments was used. The CDR3 region of rearranged TCR beta genes was amplified from genomic DNA with a multiplex PCR assay. On the Illumina HiSeq System, the amplified TCR beta libraries were sequenced as 87-base-pair reads. Turning to the authors' computational methods: Across the 670 or so repertoires, a later analysis counted tens of millions of unique TCR beta chains, around 11 million of which were shared by at least two donors. Raw reads were error-corrected and collapsed into unique sequences by a nearest-neighbor algorithm in which closely related sequences were merged to remove PCR and sequencing errors. To assign V, D and J gene segments, CDR3 sequences were aligned to IMGT reference sequences. Each retained sequence needed at least a six-nucleotide match to both a V gene segment and a J gene segment. Rearrangements were classified as productive when the CDR3 lacked stop codons and remained in frame with V and J, and all other rearrangements were classified as non-productive. Following IMGT convention, CDR3 was defined as the stretch from the second conserved V-encoded cysteine up to the conserved J-encoded phenylalanine. The earlier analysis of about 530 of the donors excluded any sequence lacking an unambiguous match to a single V gene segment. An earlier analysis of fewer than 650 of the donors classified V segments as functional when productive rearrangements were above 56.7% and as segregating when the standard deviation between donors was above 5%. A statistical classification framework was built to diagnose cytomegalovirus status from the catalog of TCR beta chain sequences. In a later analysis, V and J genes were assigned by comparing TCR nucleotide sequences against IMGT/GENE-DB human TR gene sequences. Using the TCRdist pipeline, a later analysis assigned CDR3 sequences along with most-parsimonious VDJ recombination scenarios. In a later analysis, each TCR beta chain was defined by its CDR3 amino acid sequence together with its V-gene family, and reads lacking a unique V-gene family were excluded. To address suspected cross-contamination and a sequencing artifact, a later analysis removed 450 to 700 highly shared, low-generation-probability nucleotide sequences. For each public chain, a later analysis derived a clonal expansion index from normalized ranks of inferred template counts within each repertoire. A later analysis computed generation probabilities with a VDJ recombination model fitted to out-of-frame rearrangements, and checked the results against IGoR. In a later analysis, TCR-TCR, TCR-HLA and TCR-CMV co-occurrence was scored with hypergeometric tests, and a repertoire-size bias correction was applied to TCR pairs. A later analysis estimated false discovery rates by permuting HLA or CMV assignments 20 times. In a later analysis, co-occurring TCRs were grouped with DBSCAN, and TCRdist sequence similarity was added when clustering was performed within HLA-allele-positive subsets. Co-occurrence clustering excluded repertoires with fewer than 30,000 or more than 120,000 public chains, plus five with anomalous nucleotide sharing. TCRdb re-hosts the immuneACCESS table, in-frame sequences only. Its copies lack some clones; in the studies checked, an unresolved V gene accounts for under half of them, and the cause for the rest is not known. D and trimming come from the DNA, and the V and J calls and clone size come from that table. The sample records approximately 190,000 clones, roughly 74% of which are singletons. The ten biggest clones cover approximately 1.8% of the sample.

The cohort consisted of 650 to 700 healthy bone marrow donors. All cohort members were sampled while nominally healthy, although unrecorded immune exposures were likely present. The donor was CMV seronegative and belonged to the group of under 400 seronegative cohort members. A peripheral blood sample was provided by each donor, and peripheral blood mononuclear cells were used for TCR beta sequencing. Genomic DNA was extracted from the blood cell samples with the Qiagen DNeasy Blood Extraction Kit. The sequence derives from a woman in her 30s in good health and CMV-seronegative. Sequenced material: PBMCs.

At the DNA level, the sequence is TGTGCCAGCACCGATGGTCCTCGAGGGGAGACCCAGTACTTC. Translated, this is CASTDGPRGETQYF. The chain uses TRBV5-4 and TRBJ2-5, and possibly TRBD2, on 5 matching bases. Via the germline V gene (reference sequence), CDR1 is SGHNT and CDR2 YYREEE. Taken from cysteine to phenylalanine, the CDR3 has 14 residues. The entry retains the CDR3 DNA only, 42 bases that are in frame from base 1. V is cut by 6 bases and J by 5 bases, and the space between the germline ends is 17 bases. The variable domain in full, with residues beyond the CDR3 obtained from the reference TRBV5-4 and TRBJ2-5 genes, is ETGVTQSPTHLIKTRGQQVTLRCSSQSGHNTVSWYQQALGQGPQFIFQYYREEENGRGNFPPRFSGLQFPNYSSELNVNALELDDSALYLCASTDGPRGETQYFGPGTRLLVL.